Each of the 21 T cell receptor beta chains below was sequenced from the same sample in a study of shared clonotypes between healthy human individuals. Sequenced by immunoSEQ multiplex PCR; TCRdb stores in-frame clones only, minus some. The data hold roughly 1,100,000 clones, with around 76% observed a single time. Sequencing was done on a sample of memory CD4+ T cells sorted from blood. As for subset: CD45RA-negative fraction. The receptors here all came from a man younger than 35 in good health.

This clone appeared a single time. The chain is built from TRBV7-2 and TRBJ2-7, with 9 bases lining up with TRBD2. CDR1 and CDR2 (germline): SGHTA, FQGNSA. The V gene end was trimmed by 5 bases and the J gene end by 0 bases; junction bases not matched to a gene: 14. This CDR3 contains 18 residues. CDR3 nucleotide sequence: TGTGCCAGCAGCCCCGGACTAGCGCCCACGCTTAGCTCCTACGAGCAGTACTTC. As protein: CASSPGLAPTLSSYEQYF. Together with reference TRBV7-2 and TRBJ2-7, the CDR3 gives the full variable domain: GAGVSQSPSNKVTEKGKDVELRCDPISGHTALYWYRQSLGQGLEFLIYFQGNSAPDKSGLPSDRFSAERTGGSVSTLTIQRTQQEDSAVYLCASSPGLAPTLSSYEQYFGPGTRLTVT.

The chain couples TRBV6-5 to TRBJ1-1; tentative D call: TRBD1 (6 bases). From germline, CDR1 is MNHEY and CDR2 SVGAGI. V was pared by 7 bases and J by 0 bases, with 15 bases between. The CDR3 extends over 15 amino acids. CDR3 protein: CASTATDRMNTEAFF. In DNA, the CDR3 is TGTGCCAGCACCGCTACCGACAGGATGAACACTGAAGCTTTCTTT.

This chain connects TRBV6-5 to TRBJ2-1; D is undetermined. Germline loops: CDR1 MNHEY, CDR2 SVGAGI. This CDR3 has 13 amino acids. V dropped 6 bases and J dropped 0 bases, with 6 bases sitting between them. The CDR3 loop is CASRRYSYNEQFF. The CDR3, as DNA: TGTGCCAGCAGACGATACTCCTACAATGAGCAGTTCTTC.

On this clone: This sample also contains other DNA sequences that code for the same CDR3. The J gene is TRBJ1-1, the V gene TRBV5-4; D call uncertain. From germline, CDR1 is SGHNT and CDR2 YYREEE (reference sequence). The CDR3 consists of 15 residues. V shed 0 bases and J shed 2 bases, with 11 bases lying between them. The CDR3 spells CASSLDRGGNTEAFF. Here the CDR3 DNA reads TGTGCCAGCAGCTTGGATAGAGGCGGCAACACTGAAGCTTTCTTT.

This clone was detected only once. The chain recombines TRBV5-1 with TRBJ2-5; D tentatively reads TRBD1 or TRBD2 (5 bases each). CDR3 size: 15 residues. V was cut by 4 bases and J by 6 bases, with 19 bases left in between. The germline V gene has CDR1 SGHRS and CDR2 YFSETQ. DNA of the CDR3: TGCGCCAGCAGCAACCTAAGGCAGGGAGAAAAGACCCAGTACTTC. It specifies CASSNLRQGEKTQYF.

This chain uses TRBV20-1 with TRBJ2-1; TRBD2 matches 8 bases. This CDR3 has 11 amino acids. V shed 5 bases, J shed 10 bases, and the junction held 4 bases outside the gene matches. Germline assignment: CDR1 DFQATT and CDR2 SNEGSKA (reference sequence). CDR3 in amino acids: CSASREGEQFF. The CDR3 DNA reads TGCAGTGCTTCACGGGAGGGGGAGCAGTTCTTC.

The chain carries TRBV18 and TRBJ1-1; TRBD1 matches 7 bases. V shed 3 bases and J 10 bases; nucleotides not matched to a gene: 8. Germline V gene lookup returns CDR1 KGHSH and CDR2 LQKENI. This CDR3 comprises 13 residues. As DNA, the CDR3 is TGTGCCAGCTCACCGGGGCGACAGGGATCAGCTTTCTTT. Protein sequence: CASSPGRQGSAFF.

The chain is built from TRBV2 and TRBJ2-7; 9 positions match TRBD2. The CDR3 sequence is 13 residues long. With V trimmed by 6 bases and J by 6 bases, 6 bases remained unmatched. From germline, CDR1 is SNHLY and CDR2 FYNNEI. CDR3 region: CASRVTSGGEQYF. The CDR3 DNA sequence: TGTGCCAGCAGGGTGACTAGCGGCGGCGAGCAGTACTTC. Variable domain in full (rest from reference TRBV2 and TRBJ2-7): EPEVTQTPSHQVTQMGQEVILRCVPISNHLYFYWYRQILGQKVEFLVSFYNNEISEKSEIFDDQFSVERPDGSNFTLKIRSTKLEDSAMYFCASRVTSGGEQYFGPGTRLTVT.

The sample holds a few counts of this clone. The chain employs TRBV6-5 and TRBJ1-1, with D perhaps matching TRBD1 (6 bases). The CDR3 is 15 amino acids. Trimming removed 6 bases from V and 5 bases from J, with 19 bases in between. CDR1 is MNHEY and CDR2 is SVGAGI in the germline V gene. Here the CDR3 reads CASSILGGQGTEAFF. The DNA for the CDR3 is TGTGCCAGCAGCATCCTCGGGGGCCAGGGGACTGAAGCTTTCTTT.

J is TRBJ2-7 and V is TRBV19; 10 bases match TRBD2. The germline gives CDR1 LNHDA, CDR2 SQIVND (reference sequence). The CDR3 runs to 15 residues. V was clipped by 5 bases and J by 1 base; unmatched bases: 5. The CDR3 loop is CASSASGGGSYEQYF. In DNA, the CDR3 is TGTGCCAGTAGTGCTAGCGGGGGAGGTTCCTACGAGCAGTACTTC.

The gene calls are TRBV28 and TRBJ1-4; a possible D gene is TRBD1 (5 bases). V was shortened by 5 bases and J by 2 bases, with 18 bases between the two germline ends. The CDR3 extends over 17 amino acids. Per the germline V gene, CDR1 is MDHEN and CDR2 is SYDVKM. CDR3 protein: CASSREPPGTTNEKLFF. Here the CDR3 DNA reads TGTGCCAGCAGTAGAGAACCACCAGGGACGACTAATGAAAAACTGTTTTTT.

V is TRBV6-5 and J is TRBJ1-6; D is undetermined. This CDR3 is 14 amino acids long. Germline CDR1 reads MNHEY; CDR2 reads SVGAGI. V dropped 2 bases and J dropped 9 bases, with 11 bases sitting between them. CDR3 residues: CASSYGGLASPLHF. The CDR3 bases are TGTGCCAGCAGTTACGGTGGCCTAGCTTCACCCCTCCACTTT.

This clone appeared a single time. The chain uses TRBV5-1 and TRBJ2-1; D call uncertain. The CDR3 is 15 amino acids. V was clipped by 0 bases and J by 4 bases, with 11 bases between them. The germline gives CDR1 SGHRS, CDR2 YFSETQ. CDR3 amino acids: CASSLGVGPYNEQFF. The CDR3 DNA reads TGCGCCAGCAGCTTGGGCGTAGGGCCATACAATGAGCAGTTCTTC.

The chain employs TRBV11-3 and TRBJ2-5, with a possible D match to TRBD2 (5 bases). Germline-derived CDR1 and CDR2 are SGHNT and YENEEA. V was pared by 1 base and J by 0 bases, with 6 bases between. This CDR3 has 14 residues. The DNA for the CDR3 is TGTGCCAGCAGCTTAGGAGGGTACCAAGAGACCCAGTACTTC. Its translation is CASSLGGYQETQYF.

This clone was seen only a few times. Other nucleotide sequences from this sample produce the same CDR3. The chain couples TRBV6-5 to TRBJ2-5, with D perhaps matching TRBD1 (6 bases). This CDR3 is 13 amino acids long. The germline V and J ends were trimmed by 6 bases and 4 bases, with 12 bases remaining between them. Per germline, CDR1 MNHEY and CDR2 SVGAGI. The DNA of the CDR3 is TGTGCCAGCAGGCGTACAGGGACAGAGACCCAGTACTTC. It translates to CASRRTGTETQYF.

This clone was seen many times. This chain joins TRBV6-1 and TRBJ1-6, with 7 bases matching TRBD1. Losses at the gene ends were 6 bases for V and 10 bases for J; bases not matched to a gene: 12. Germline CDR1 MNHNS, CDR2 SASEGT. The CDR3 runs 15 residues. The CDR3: CASSQGNRGQSPLHF. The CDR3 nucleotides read TGTGCCAGCAGCCAAGGGAACAGGGGACAATCACCCCTCCACTTT.

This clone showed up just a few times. The CDR3: CASSPAAGAGNTIYF. CDR3 in DNA: TGCGCCAGCAGCCCGGCGGCAGGGGCTGGAAACACCATATATTTT. The V and J genes are TRBV5-1 and TRBJ1-3, with a possible D match to TRBD1 (6 bases). The V gene's germline CDR1 is SGHRS and CDR2 YFSETQ. Trimming stripped 4 bases from V and 2 bases from J, with 13 bases between. The CDR3 sequence is 15 residues long.

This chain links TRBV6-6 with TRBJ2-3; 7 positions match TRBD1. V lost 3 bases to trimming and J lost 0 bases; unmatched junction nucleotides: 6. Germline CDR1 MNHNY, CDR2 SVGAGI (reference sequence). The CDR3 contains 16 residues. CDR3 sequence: CASSYRLTGSTDTQYF. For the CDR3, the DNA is TGTGCCAGCAGTTATAGGTTGACAGGGAGCACAGATACGCAGTATTTT.

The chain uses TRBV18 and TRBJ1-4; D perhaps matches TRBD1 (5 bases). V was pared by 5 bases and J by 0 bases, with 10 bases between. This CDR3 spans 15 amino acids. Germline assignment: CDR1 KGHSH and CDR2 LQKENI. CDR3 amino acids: CASSAGEATNEKLFF. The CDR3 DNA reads TGTGCCAGCTCAGCGGGGGAGGCAACTAATGAAAAACTGTTTTTT.

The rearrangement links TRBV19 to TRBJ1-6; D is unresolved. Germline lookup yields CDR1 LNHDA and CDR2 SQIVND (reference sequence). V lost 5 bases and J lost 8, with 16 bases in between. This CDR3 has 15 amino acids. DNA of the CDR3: TGTGCCAGTAGTTCCACGGTTTTCGGGGATTCACCCCTCCACTTT. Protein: CASSSTVFGDSPLHF.

CDR3 bases: TGTGCCTGGAGCGGCGGTGTTTCCTACGAGCAGTACTTC. As protein: CAWSGGVSYEQYF. The chain carries TRBV30 and TRBJ2-7; D not resolved. Germline assignment: CDR1 GTSNPN and CDR2 SVGIG (reference sequence). V was shortened by 3 bases and J by 1 base, with 10 bases between the two germline ends. This CDR3 comprises 13 residues.